Following are 16 T cell receptor beta chains from one sample sequenced in a study of shared clonotypes between healthy human individuals. Measured with immunoSEQ multiplex PCR; TCRdb has only the in-frame clones, and not every one. The sample lists around 1.4 million clones, less than 99% seen once, with 0.36% in the top ten. The sequenced material came from naive CD4+ T cells sorted from blood. Subset specified: CD45RA+ positively selected. These receptors all come from a man under 40 in good health.

This clone was seen just once. The V and J genes are TRBV23-1 and TRBJ2-4, with D possibly matching TRBD2 (5 bases). TRBV23-1 has ORF status, its function being uncertain. The CDR3 is 14 residues long. The ends were cut back, 7 bases at V and 1 base at J, with 11 bases in the middle. CDR3 DNA sequence: TGCGCCAGCAATGGTGGGGAGGCCAAAAACATTCAGTACTTC. Translation: CASNGGEAKNIQYF.

The chain combines TRBV14 with TRBJ2-1, with a tentative D call TRBD1 (6 bases). The CDR3 runs 15 residues. CDR1 and CDR2 from the germline V gene are SGHDN and FVKESK. The V and J ends lost 1 base and 7 bases respectively, with 14 bases between them. CDR3 region: CASSQAGVSRNEQFF. DNA of the CDR3: TGTGCCAGCAGCCAAGCAGGGGTCAGCCGAAATGAGCAGTTCTTC. Filled out from reference TRBV14 and TRBJ2-1, the complete variable domain reads EAGVTQFPSHSVIEKGQTVTLRCDPISGHDNLYWYRRVMGKEIKFLLHFVKESKQDESGMPNNRFLAERTGGTYSTLKVQPAELEDSGVYFCASSQAGVSRNEQFFGPGTRLTVL.

The table lists this clone with a count of one. This chain links TRBV9 with TRBJ1-5; D is uncertain. Between the trimmed V and J ends, which lost 0 bases and 3 bases, there was a span of 7 bases. The CDR3 contains 14 residues. Germline V gene sequence: CDR1 SGDLS, CDR2 YYNGEE. This chain's CDR3 is CASSVGGINQPQHF. The CDR3 coding sequence is TGTGCCAGCAGCGTAGGGGGAATCAATCAGCCCCAGCATTTT.

The genes are TRBV7-9 and TRBJ1-1; no clear D. The CDR3 contains 13 residues. The V end was cut by 3 bases, the J end by 3 bases, with 8 bases between. The germline gives CDR1 SEHNR, CDR2 FQNEAQ (reference sequence). The CDR3 nucleotides read TGTGCCAGCAGCTTTGTACACGACACTGAAGCTTTCTTT. It translates to CASSFVHDTEAFF. Combining the CDR3 with reference TRBV7-9 and TRBJ1-1 gives the whole variable domain DTGVSQNPRHKITKRGQNVTFRCDPISEHNRLYWYRQTLGQGPEFLTYFQNEAQLEKSRLLSDRFSAERPKGSFSTLEIQRTEQGDSAMYLCASSFVHDTEAFFGQGTRLTVV.

The V call is TRBV7-9, the J call TRBJ2-3; D uncertain. The V and J ends lost 7 bases and 2 bases respectively, with 13 bases between them. CDR3 size: 14 residues. CDR1 is SEHNR, CDR2 FQNEAQ, per germline (reference sequence). CDR3 sequence reads: CASIGRHSTDTQYF. For the CDR3, the DNA is TGTGCCAGCATCGGTAGGCACTCCACAGATACGCAGTATTTT.

This clone was seen a handful of times. Other DNA sequences in this specimen translate into the identical CDR3. The rearrangement uses TRBV9 and TRBJ1-5; D unresolved. The germline gives CDR1 SGDLS, CDR2 YYNGEE. This CDR3 is 14 amino acids long. Trimming left V 0 bases short and J 0 bases short, with 4 bases between. For the CDR3, the DNA is TGTGCCAGCAGCGTAGACTATAGCAATCAGCCCCAGCATTTT. Its protein is CASSVDYSNQPQHF.

The chain links TRBV18 to TRBJ1-2; 7 nucleotides align to TRBD1. CDR1 KGHSH and CDR2 LQKENI come from the germline V gene. The CDR3 extends over 15 amino acids. V shed 3 bases, J shed 4 bases, and the junction held 8 bases outside the gene matches. The CDR3: CASSPPTGARYGYTF. CDR3 nucleotides: TGTGCCAGCTCACCCCCAACAGGGGCGCGCTATGGCTACACCTTC.

This chain links TRBV13 with TRBJ2-2; D perhaps matches TRBD2 (6 bases). The germline V gene has CDR1 PRHDT and CDR2 FYEKMQ (reference sequence). The CDR3 extends over 17 amino acids. V lost 5 bases and J 0 bases, leaving 16 bases between the germline ends. The CDR3 reads CASSARGTFANTGELFF. Here the CDR3 DNA reads TGTGCCAGCAGCGCGCGAGGGACTTTCGCGAACACCGGGGAGCTGTTTTTT.

This clone showed up just once. This rearrangement joins TRBV10-1 to TRBJ2-2, with D perhaps being TRBD1 or TRBD2 (6 bases each). Germline assignment: CDR1 WNHNN and CDR2 SYGVQD (reference sequence). There are 14 residues in the CDR3. V was trimmed by 6 bases and J by 8 bases, leaving 16 bases between them. The CDR3 nucleotides read TGCGCCAGCAGGGCCGGGGGCCCCGAAGGGGAGCTGTTTTTT. This gives the protein CASRAGGPEGELFF.

The chain couples TRBV5-1 to TRBJ2-7, with 10 bases matching TRBD2. The CDR3 totals 15 residues. Germline V CDR1 and CDR2: SGHRS, YFSETQ. The V segment lost 5 bases and the J segment 2 bases; nucleotides outside the gene matches: 7. CDR3 sequence (DNA): TGCGCCAGCAGGTCCACTAGCGGGACCACCTACGAGCAGTACTTC. Amino acid sequence: CASRSTSGTTYEQYF.

The genes are TRBV25-1 and TRBJ1-1; TRBD1 is a possible D gene (5 bases). Trimming pared 6 bases from V and 4 bases from J, leaving 18 bases between. Germline V CDR1 and CDR2: MGHDK, SYGVNS. The CDR3 contains 15 residues. The CDR3: CASRRQAPRGTEAFF. Here the CDR3 DNA reads TGTGCCAGCAGAAGGCAGGCTCCGAGGGGCACTGAAGCTTTCTTT. Supplemented by reference TRBV25-1 and TRBJ1-1, the full variable domain reads EADIYQTPRYLVIGTGKKITLECSQTMGHDKMYWYQQDPGMELHLIHYSYGVNSTEKGDLSSESTVSRIRTEHFPLTLESARPSHTSQYLCASRRQAPRGTEAFFGQGTRLTVV.

The V call is TRBV5-1, the J call TRBJ1-1; D ambiguous. The germline V gene encodes CDR1 SGHRS and CDR2 YFSETQ. The V end lost 0 bases, the J end lost 9 bases, and 12 bases lay between the germline ends. The CDR3 has 13 residues. The CDR3 here is CASSLVQTSQAFF. Here the CDR3 DNA reads TGCGCCAGCAGCTTGGTACAGACTTCTCAAGCTTTCTTT.

This clone was detected only once. This chain joins TRBV5-4 and TRBJ1-3; D might be TRBD1 (5 bases). The CDR3 has 16 amino acids. CDR1 is SGHNT and CDR2 is YYREEE in the germline V gene (reference sequence). V was trimmed by 4 bases and J by 0 bases, leaving 14 bases between them. DNA of the CDR3: TGTGCCAGCAGCACCCAGACAGTACTCTCTGGAAACACCATATATTTT. It specifies CASSTQTVLSGNTIYF.

The gene calls are TRBV2 and TRBJ2-5, with 9 nucleotides matching TRBD2. The CDR3 is 18 residues long. Trimming removed 5 bases from V and 2 bases from J; junction bases left unmatched: 15. CDR1 is SNHLY and CDR2 is FYNNEI in the germline V gene. The CDR3 DNA follows: TGTGCCAGCAGTAGCACTAAGGGTAGCGGGAGCCTTCAAGAGACCCAGTACTTC. It translates to CASSSTKGSGSLQETQYF.

The rearrangement uses TRBV29-1 and TRBJ2-7; 7 bases are shared with TRBD1. The CDR3 consists of 14 residues. The V segment lost 8 bases and the J segment 3 bases; nucleotides outside the gene matches: 13. Germline loops: CDR1 SQVTM, CDR2 ANQGSEA. The chain's CDR3 is CSPEHRDRFYEQYF. The CDR3 DNA follows: TGCAGCCCTGAACACCGGGACAGATTCTACGAGCAGTACTTC.

This chain uses TRBV9 with TRBJ2-7, with 10 bases identical to TRBD2. The V gene's germline CDR1 is SGDLS and CDR2 YYNGEE. V lost 2 bases and J lost 4; bases outside the gene matches: 6. The CDR3 consists of 15 residues. As DNA, the CDR3 is TGTGCCAGCAGCGTCTCGCTAGCGGGAGTATACGAGCAGTACTTC. Translating gives CASSVSLAGVYEQYF.